This T cell receptor beta chain was found in a study of Ad26.COV2.S vaccination and SARS-CoV-2 variants (dated by TCRdb to about 2021). Looking at the study overall: Donors in the vaccine arm were drawn from COV1001, a multicentre, randomized, double-blind, placebo-controlled phase I-IIa trial testing Ad26.COV2.S in healthy adults. Dosing of Ad26.COV2.S was intramuscular, at either 5x10^10 or 1x10^11 viral particles, delivered as one shot or as two shots spaced 56 days apart. TCRbeta repertoire sequencing was used to assess the specificity and breadth of SARS-CoV-2-reactive T cell receptors after Ad26.COV2.S vaccination. A total of around 32 samples were included in the TCR-sequenced set, comprising around 19 Ad26.COV2.S vaccine recipients, 5 placebo recipients and 8 SARS-CoV-2 convalescent individuals. Trial participants were randomized into five groups of five, in which low-dose or high-dose Ad26.COV2.S was given once or twice, or placebo was given on both occasions. Throughout the experiments and outcome assessment, investigators stayed blinded to trial group allocation. Summary of the overall study and its limitations: The study was not powered for comparison of responses between vaccine doses or regimens. After vaccination, spike-specific CD8+ and CD4+ T cell responses were reported to show substantial breadth. Ad26.COV2.S recipients had higher spike-specific TCR breadth than placebo recipients (P = 0.0014). Non-spike TCR breadth was comparable between vaccine and placebo recipients, consistent with the vaccine containing only spike. According to the authors, total T cell responses may have been underestimated by the TCR breadth and depth analyses.

Details on this clone: Its antigen has not been determined. Qualities for individual bases were not recorded, and no much larger clone is one base off.

According to the study, the label for this sample's treatment or condition signals: approximately 18 received Ad26.COV2.S at low or high dose, single or two shots; five or six received placebo; per-sample allocation not given. For vaccine and placebo recipients, the sequenced repertoires came from samples collected on day 63 after the first injection. Between 29 July and 7 August 2020, Cohort 1b enrolled approximately 26 adults aged 18-55 years at one site in Boston, USA. Ad26.COV2.S was a replication-incompetent adenovirus type 26 vector expressing a prefusion-stabilized SARS-CoV-2 spike protein from the original Wuhan strain. From cysteine to phenylalanine, the CDR3 is 15 amino acids long. Only CDR3 DNA remains: 45 bases, in frame from the first base. Via the germline V gene, CDR1 is SGHAT and CDR2 FQNNGV. V drops 2 bases and J drops 2 bases, leaving 11 bases in between. TCRbeta CDR3 regions were sequenced with the immunoSEQ Assay. After extraction, genomic DNA underwent amplification by bias-controlled multiplex PCR, followed by high-throughput sequencing. In the authors' own workflow: To quantify the absolute abundance of each unique TCRbeta CDR3 region, sequences were collapsed and filtered. T cell fraction was estimated by normalizing TCRbeta template counts to usable DNA, which was measured by amplifying reference genes present in all nucleated cells. Repertoire TCRs were annotated as SARS-CoV-2-specific when V gene, CDR3 amino acid sequence and J gene were exactly matched to a known reactive TCR set. MIRA supplied the reference SARS-CoV-2 TCR set, which was filtered for enrichment in COVID-19-positive ImmuneCODE repertoires so that public or cross-reactive TCRs were removed. Using the MIRA antigens, annotated TCRs were further analysed by specific ORF or by position within an ORF. Depth was the summed frequency of annotated unique rearrangements, while breadth was defined as annotated unique rearrangements over total unique productive rearrangements. Two-sided Wilcoxon rank-sum tests were used to compare TCR breadth between groups. Held by TCRdb, this immuneACCESS table contains in-frame sequences only and omits some clones. Under half of the omission traces to an unresolved V gene where checked; the cause of the rest is unknown. V, J and clone size reflect that table, while D and trimming were determined from the DNA. For this sample there are hundreds of thousands of clones; roughly nine tenths appear just once. The ten top clones hold roughly 1.5% of the sample.

The receptor chain draws on TRBV11-2 and TRBJ2-3; there is no confident call for the D gene. This sample comprised peripheral blood, obtained in a trial of Ad26.COV2.S vaccine versus placebo. This clonotype was obtained from a person between 18 and 60 years old who received the Ad26.COV2.S COVID-19 vaccine or a placebo. The base sequence is TGTGCCAGCAGCTTAAGCCCCTTGCTCACAGATACGCAGTATTTT. Translated, this gives CASSLSPLLTDTQYF.